The next 28 T cell receptor beta chains were all read from a single sample in a study of blood T cell repertoires in COVID-19. Here immunoSEQ multiplex PCR was the method, and the copy in TCRdb shows in-frame clones only, minus some. The sample records a few hundred thousand clones, nearly 85% being singletons. The specimen sequenced was peripheral blood. Source of these receptors: a human donor in a cohort sampled during active COVID-19.

The chain links TRBV24-1 to TRBJ1-2; D gene unclear. This CDR3 region has 16 residues. The V gene's germline CDR1 is KGHDR and CDR2 SFDVKD. With 3 bases removed from V and 6 bases from J, the gap between germline ends came to 19 bases. This CDR3 reads CATSDPSRKSGNGYTF. The CDR3 DNA is TGTGCCACCAGTGATCCTAGCAGAAAATCGGGGAATGGCTACACCTTC.

The V and J genes are TRBV6-5 and TRBJ2-5; unclear D gene. Trimming cost V 7 bases and J 1 base, with 16 bases left between them. The CDR3 extends over 15 amino acids. From germline, CDR1 is MNHEY and CDR2 SVGAGI. The CDR3 region has the DNA TGTGCCAGCACGAGGAATCGAGGAGCCCAAGAGACCCAGTACTTC. The encoded protein is CASTRNRGAQETQYF.

CDR3 loop: CASRHSTGSWLETQYF. CDR3 sequence (DNA): TGTGCCAGCCGACACTCAACAGGGTCCTGGCTGGAGACCCAGTACTTC. The genes are TRBV2 and TRBJ2-5; weak D call: TRBD1 (6 bases). CDR1 is SNHLY, CDR2 FYNNEI, per germline. This CDR3 spans 16 amino acids. Deletions cut 8 bases from V and 5 bases from J, with 24 bases between.

The chain joins TRBV6-2 or TRBV6-3 to TRBJ2-5; D perhaps matches TRBD2 (6 bases). The length of the CDR3 is 16 residues. Germline lookup yields CDR1 MNHEY and CDR2 SVGEGT. The germline V and J ends were trimmed by 2 bases and 2 bases, with 15 bases remaining between them. The CDR3 sequence is CASSYNSGGTQETQYF. The CDR3 DNA reads as TGTGCCAGCAGTTACAACTCCGGGGGAACACAAGAGACCCAGTACTTC.

CDR3 DNA: TGTGCCAGCTCACCACGGACTAGCGGGAGTTCAAAAGAGACCCAGTACTTC. Translating gives CASSPRTSGSSKETQYF. This chain links TRBV18 with TRBJ2-5; 13 nucleotides line up with TRBD2. Germline CDR1 reads KGHSH; CDR2 reads LQKENI. The V and J ends lost 1 base and 3 bases, in that order; junction bases with no gene match: 5. This CDR3 has 17 residues. Based on the CDR3 plus reference TRBV18 and TRBJ2-5, the full variable domain is NAGVMQNPRHLVRRRGQEARLRCSPMKGHSHVYWYRQLPEEGLKFMVYLQKENIIDESGMPKERFSAEFPKEGPSILRIQQVVRGDSAAYFCASSPRTSGSSKETQYFGPGTRLLVL.

V is TRBV5-1 and J is TRBJ2-5; 7 bases agree with TRBD2. The CDR3 spans 15 residues. The germline V gene has CDR1 SGHRS and CDR2 YFSETQ. The V segment lost 6 bases and the J segment 7 bases; nucleotides outside the gene matches: 15. This CDR3 reads CASTPSISGGGTQYF. The CDR3 nucleotides are TGCGCCAGCACACCCTCAATCTCGGGCGGGGGGACCCAGTACTTC. Looking up the rest from reference TRBV5-1 and TRBJ2-5 gives the full variable domain: KAGVTQTPRYLIKTRGQQVTLSCSPISGHRSVSWYQQTPGQGLQFLFEYFSETQRNKGNFPGRFSGRQFSNSRSEMNVSTLELGDSALYLCASTPSISGGGTQYFGPGTRLLVL.

The V call is TRBV6-6, the J call TRBJ2-7; 11 bases match TRBD2. The CDR3 is made up of 15 amino acids. In germline, CDR1 is MNHNY, CDR2 SVGAGI (reference sequence). J gave up 4 bases and V 5 bases, and 7 bases lay outside the gene matches. CDR3 protein: CASSTGTSGSYEQYF. The CDR3 DNA sequence: TGTGCCAGCAGTACCGGGACTAGCGGTTCGTACGAGCAGTACTTC.

The CDR3 sequence is CASSPRVASGAQYF. The CDR3 DNA reads TGTGCCAGCAGCCCAAGAGTGGCTAGCGGGGCGCAGTATTTT. V is TRBV7-9 and J is TRBJ2-3, with 9 bases matching TRBD2. This CDR3 region has 14 residues. Germline V gives CDR1 SEHNR, CDR2 FQNEAQ (reference sequence). V was pared by 5 bases and J by 10 bases, with 10 bases of the junction left unmatched.

A word on this clone: Other DNA sequences in the sample encode the same CDR3. The rearrangement uses TRBV18 and TRBJ1-4; 9 positions agree with TRBD1. With 3 bases clipped from V and 4 bases from J, the junction kept 0 bases outside the gene matches. Germline CDR1 and CDR2: KGHSH and LQKENI. The CDR3 sequence is 14 residues long. CDR3 DNA sequence: TGTGCCAGCTCACCGGGACAGGGTAATGAAAAACTGTTTTTT. This gives the protein CASSPGQGNEKLFF.

The CDR3 DNA reads as TGTGCCAGCAGGTTTGAAAGCGGGAGCTATGAGCAGTTCTTC. This codes for CASRFESGSYEQFF. This sequence joins TRBV27 and TRBJ2-1, with 8 positions matching TRBD2. Trimming cost V 6 bases and J 8 bases; bases outside gene matches: 9. Germline CDR1 and CDR2: MNHEY and SMNVEV (reference sequence). The CDR3 covers 14 residues.

V and J are TRBV4-2 and TRBJ2-1, with 12 bases fitting TRBD2. This CDR3 has 16 residues. Trimming cost V 2 bases and J 5 bases; bases outside gene matches: 4. CDR1 LGHNA and CDR2 YNFKEQ come from the germline V gene. The CDR3 protein is CASSQLSSGRDNEQFF. CDR3 sequence (DNA): TGTGCCAGCAGCCAACTCTCTAGCGGGAGGGACAATGAGCAGTTCTTC.

V gene TRBV7-2 combines with J gene TRBJ2-7; D is unclear. The germline V gene has CDR1 SGHTA and CDR2 FQGNSA. This CDR3 region has 14 residues. The V end lost 0 bases, the J end lost 1 base, and 7 bases lay between the germline ends. CDR3 bases: TGTGCCAGCAGCTTAGCTGGCAAATCCTACGAGCAGTACTTC. Translated: CASSLAGKSYEQYF.

The chain is built from TRBV11-2 and TRBJ2-7; TRBD1 might be the D (6 bases). CDR1 is SGHAT and CDR2 is FQNNGV in the germline V gene. The V gene lost 0 bases and the J gene lost 6 bases, with 12 bases spanning the gap. The CDR3 totals 14 residues. The CDR3 sequence: CASSLEQGGFEQYF. The DNA of the CDR3 is TGTGCCAGCAGCTTAGAACAGGGCGGGTTCGAGCAGTACTTC.

V gene TRBV5-3 combines with J gene TRBJ1-6; possibly TRBD1 for D (6 bases). TRBV5-3 is an ORF, with its function uncertain. The length of the CDR3 is 14 residues. Deletions cut 0 bases from V and 8 bases from J, with 9 bases between. CDR3 in amino acids: CARSLVRGDSPLHF. The CDR3, as DNA: TGTGCCAGAAGCTTGGTCAGGGGAGATTCACCCCTCCACTTT.

The CDR3 loop is CASSLNRRGYTF. In DNA form, the CDR3 reads TGTGCCAGCAGCTTAAATCGTCGGGGCTACACCTTC. V usage is TRBV11-2 and J usage is TRBJ1-2; D is ambiguous. Trimming cost V 2 bases and J 8 bases, with 9 bases left between them. The CDR3 has 12 residues. In germline, CDR1 is SGHAT, CDR2 FQNNGV.

V is TRBV4-2 and J is TRBJ1-1; D unclear. This CDR3 spans 15 amino acids. Germline V CDR1 and CDR2: LGHNA, YNFKEQ. V was clipped by 0 bases and J by 5 bases, with 13 bases between them. The CDR3 protein is CASSQDWPTRTEAFF. The CDR3 nucleotides read TGTGCCAGCAGCCAAGATTGGCCGACGAGGACTGAAGCTTTCTTT.

The chain has TRBV18 and TRBJ2-3; 11 bases fit TRBD2. This CDR3 is built from 17 residues. The germline V gene encodes CDR1 KGHSH and CDR2 LQKENI. V was pared by 0 bases and J by 7 bases, with 9 bases of the junction left unmatched. In nucleotides, the CDR3 is TGTGCCAGCTCACCACCTGGAGTAGCGGGGGGGCAAAATACGCAGTATTTT. Translated, it gives CASSPPGVAGGQNTQYF. The full variable domain, with the rest looked up from reference TRBV18 and TRBJ2-3, is NAGVMQNPRHLVRRRGQEARLRCSPMKGHSHVYWYRQLPEEGLKFMVYLQKENIIDESGMPKERFSAEFPKEGPSILRIQQVVRGDSAAYFCASSPPGVAGGQNTQYFGPGTRLTVL.

This chain uses TRBV5-1 with TRBJ1-1; no reliable D call. With 0 bases removed from V and 0 bases from J, the gap between germline ends came to 9 bases. The CDR3 runs 15 residues. The germline CDR1 and CDR2 sequences are SGHRS and YFSETQ. Here the CDR3 DNA reads TGCGCCAGCAGCTTGGTCCTGGGCATGAACACTGAAGCTTTCTTT. Amino acids: CASSLVLGMNTEAFF.

This sequence joins TRBV13 and TRBJ2-7, with D perhaps matching TRBD1 (5 bases). The CDR3 length is 13 residues. Trimming shortened V by 3 bases and J by 2 bases, and 8 bases separated the two germline ends. Looked up from germline, CDR1 is PRHDT and CDR2 is FYEKMQ (reference sequence). This CDR3 reads CASSFDRTYEQYF. The CDR3 region has the DNA TGTGCCAGCAGCTTTGACAGAACCTACGAGCAGTACTTC.

The sample holds a few counts of this clone. The rearrangement uses TRBV11-2 and TRBJ2-1, with 9 bases identical to TRBD1. The CDR3 is made up of 15 amino acids. V lost 4 bases, J lost 2 bases, and 3 bases stayed unmatched. CDR1 SGHAT and CDR2 FQNNGV come from the germline V gene. CDR3: CASSYRDRAYNEQFF. In DNA form, the CDR3 reads TGTGCCAGCAGCTACCGGGACAGGGCCTACAATGAGCAGTTCTTC.

This clone has more than one count but fewer than ten. The chain is built from TRBV5-4 and TRBJ1-1, with 11 nucleotides matching TRBD1. The CDR3 runs to 14 residues. V lost 4 bases to trimming and J lost 4 bases; unmatched junction nucleotides: 3. Germline CDR1 is SGHNT and CDR2 is YYREEE (reference sequence). The CDR3 nucleotides read TGTGCCAGCAGCACGGACAGGGGGCTCACTGAAGCTTTCTTT. Translated: CASSTDRGLTEAFF.

The chain's CDR3 is CASSQVDMGLGYNEQFF. The CDR3 DNA is TGCGCCAGCAGCCAAGTGGATATGGGGCTCGGATACAATGAGCAGTTCTTC. V usage is TRBV4-1 and J usage is TRBJ2-1; D perhaps matches TRBD1 (5 bases). Germline V gives CDR1 MGHRA, CDR2 YSYEKL. The CDR3 runs 17 residues. The V gene lost 1 base and the J gene lost 4 bases, with 17 bases spanning the gap.

This clone has only one observation. The chain couples TRBV18 to TRBJ1-5; D not resolved. V was pared by 8 bases and J by 0 bases, with 5 bases between. Germline lookup yields CDR1 KGHSH and CDR2 LQKENI. The CDR3 loop spans 12 amino acids. This chain's CDR3 is CASAGSNQPQHF. The CDR3 DNA reads TGTGCCAGCGCGGGTAGCAATCAGCCCCAGCATTTT.

This clone was detected only once. This chain uses TRBV6-5 with TRBJ2-2, with D perhaps matching TRBD1 (6 bases). The CDR3 is made up of 15 amino acids. CDR1 is MNHEY, CDR2 SVGAGI, per germline. Between the trimmed V and J ends, which lost 7 bases and 5 bases, there was a span of 17 bases. CDR3 sequence (DNA): TGTGCCAGCACTCTAACAGGGCGGTTGACCGGGGAGCTGTTTTTT. It is translated as CASTLTGRLTGELFF.

This clone was counted once. The chain couples TRBV7-9 to TRBJ1-3; possibly TRBD1 for D (5 bases). CDR1 and CDR2 from the germline V gene are SEHNR and FQNEAQ (reference sequence). There are 15 residues in the CDR3. V shed 6 bases and J shed 0 bases, with 12 bases lying between them. The CDR3 sequence is CASSLRQHSGNTIYF. CDR3 coding DNA: TGTGCCAGCAGTCTAAGACAGCACTCTGGAAACACCATATATTTT.

The V and J genes are TRBV7-2 and TRBJ2-7, with D maybe TRBD2 (6 bases). CDR1 SGHTA and CDR2 FQGNSA come from the germline V gene. The ends were cut back, 5 bases at V and 2 bases at J, with 10 bases in the middle. The CDR3 covers 13 residues. CDR3 region: CASSRDFAYEQYF. CDR3 coding DNA: TGTGCCAGCAGCCGGGACTTCGCCTACGAGCAGTACTTC. Full variable domain (rest looked up from reference TRBV7-2 and TRBJ2-7): GAGVSQSPSNKVTEKGKDVELRCDPISGHTALYWYRQSLGQGLEFLIYFQGNSAPDKSGLPSDRFSAERTGGSVSTLTIQRTQQEDSAVYLCASSRDFAYEQYFGPGTRLTVT.

This clone showed up just a few times. This chain links TRBV7-9 with TRBJ1-1; unclear D gene. Germline V lookup: CDR1 SEHNR, CDR2 FQNEAQ (reference sequence). Trimming cost V 1 base and J 3 bases, with 12 bases left between them. The CDR3 is 15 residues long. CDR3 region: CASSLGWERDTEAFF. CDR3 nucleotides: TGTGCCAGCAGCTTAGGCTGGGAGAGGGACACTGAAGCTTTCTTT.

The rearrangement uses TRBV10-1 and TRBJ1-5; no reliable D call. Germline lookup yields CDR1 WNHNN and CDR2 SYGVQD (reference sequence). This CDR3 has 13 residues. The V gene lost 4 bases and the J gene lost 4 bases, with 8 bases spanning the gap. The CDR3 loop reads CASSVGPNQPQHF. The DNA of the CDR3 is TGCGCCAGCAGTGTCGGTCCTAATCAGCCCCAGCATTTT.